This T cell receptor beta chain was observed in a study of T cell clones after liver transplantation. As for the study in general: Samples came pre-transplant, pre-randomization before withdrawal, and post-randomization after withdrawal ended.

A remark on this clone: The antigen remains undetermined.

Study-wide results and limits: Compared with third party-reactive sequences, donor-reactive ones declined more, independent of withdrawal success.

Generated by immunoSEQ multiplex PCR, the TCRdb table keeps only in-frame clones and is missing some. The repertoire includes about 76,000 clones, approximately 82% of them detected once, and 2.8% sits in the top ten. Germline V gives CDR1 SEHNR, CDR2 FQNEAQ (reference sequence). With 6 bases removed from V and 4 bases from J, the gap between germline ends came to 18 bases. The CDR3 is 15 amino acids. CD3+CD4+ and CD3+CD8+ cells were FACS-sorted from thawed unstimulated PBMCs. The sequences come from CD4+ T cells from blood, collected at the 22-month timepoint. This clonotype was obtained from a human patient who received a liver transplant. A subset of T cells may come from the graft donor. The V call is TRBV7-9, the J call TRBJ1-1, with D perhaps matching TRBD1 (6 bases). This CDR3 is CASRSTGGEFTEAFF. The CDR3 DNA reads TGTGCCAGCAGGTCGACGGGGGGCGAATTCACTGAAGCTTTCTTT.